This T cell receptor beta chain stems from a study of T cell responses to AZD1222 COVID-19 vaccine. Overall study findings and caveats: The study sampled repertoires only after the peak T cell response. Donors in the cohort were predominantly white British and more often female, and clonal diversity was possibly underestimated.

TCRdb's table, derived via immunoSEQ multiplex PCR, lists solely in-frame clones and lacks some. This table holds under 150,000 clones, just over 90% found once. About this clone itself: What it binds is not known.

The J segment lost 9 bases and the V segment lost 5 bases, leaving 10 bases of the junction unmatched. In germline, CDR1 is KGHSH, CDR2 LQKENI. CDR3 size: 14 residues. The TCR sequence derives from an adult who received the AZD1222 COVID-19 vaccine. The gene calls are TRBV18 and TRBJ1-5, with TRBD1 identical over 7 bases. The input for sequencing was peripheral blood, taken 28 days after the second AZD1222 dose. This chain's CDR3 is CASSNDRARRPQHF. CDR3 bases: TGTGCCAGCTCAAATGACAGGGCGCGACGGCCCCAGCATTTT. Full variable domain (rest looked up from reference TRBV18 and TRBJ1-5): NAGVMQNPRHLVRRRGQEARLRCSPMKGHSHVYWYRQLPEEGLKFMVYLQKENIIDESGMPKERFSAEFPKEGPSILRIQQVVRGDSAAYFCASSNDRARRPQHFGDGTRLSIL.